Below, 30 T cell receptor beta chains from the same sample are listed, as sequenced in a study of beta chain features in type 1 diabetes. The whole isolated RNA underwent reverse transcription, so sequencing captured expressed TCRB transcripts. Libraries were prepared by immunoSEQ multiplex PCR; TCRdb keeps only in-frame clonotypes and omits some of them. The sample contains approximately 100,000 clones, almost 40% of which appear only once. The sequenced sample consisted of stem cell memory CD4+ T cells from blood. These receptors were obtained from a woman aged 18-30 years in good health.

V usage is TRBV27 and J usage is TRBJ2-5; 7 positions agree with TRBD2. Unmatched junction bases numbered 10, after V lost 5 bases and J lost 4 bases. Germline V gives CDR1 MNHEY, CDR2 SMNVEV (reference sequence). The CDR3 length is 15 residues. The CDR3 is CASSHSGLGLETQYF. CDR3 sequence (DNA): TGTGCCAGCAGTCATTCCGGACTAGGTTTAGAGACCCAGTACTTC.

This clone turned up a few times. The rearrangement uses TRBV7-9 and TRBJ1-5, with TRBD1 matching over 7 bases. The CDR3 spans 15 residues. The trim removed 4 bases at V and 2 bases at J, leaving 5 bases unmatched. Germline V gene data show CDR1 as SEHNR and CDR2 as FQNEAQ (reference sequence). The CDR3 nucleotides read TGTGCCAGCAGCTATGACAGGGTTGGCAATCAGCCCCAGCATTTT. Its translation: CASSYDRVGNQPQHF.

This clone was detected only once. The chain has TRBV21-1 and TRBJ1-3. TRBV21-1 is a listed pseudogene. The CDR3 length is 18 residues. This chain's CDR3 is CASSKALWARVPGNTIYF. DNA for the CDR3: TGTGCCAGCAGCAAAGCGCTTTGGGCGAGGGTCCCTGGAAACACCATATATTTT.

This clone turned up a few times. The chain links TRBV5-6 to TRBJ1-5; D perhaps matches TRBD1 (6 bases). The germline gives CDR1 SGHDT, CDR2 YYEEEE. The V gene lost 4 bases and the J gene lost 5 bases, with 19 bases spanning the gap. The CDR3 has 16 residues. The CDR3 sequence: CASSILWDTSDQPQHF. CDR3 coding DNA: TGTGCCAGCAGCATACTCTGGGACACATCGGATCAGCCCCAGCATTTT.

The chain has TRBV18 and TRBJ2-6; 9 bases agree with TRBD1. CDR1 is KGHSH and CDR2 is LQKENI in the germline V gene. With V trimmed by 9 bases and J by 4 bases, 10 bases remained unmatched. This CDR3 spans 16 amino acids. For the CDR3, the DNA is TGTGCCAGTCATTCCCGGGACAGGGTCGGGGCCAACGTCCTGACTTTC. It specifies CASHSRDRVGANVLTF.

This chain joins TRBV30 and TRBJ2-7; weak D call: TRBD1 (6 bases). V was clipped by 8 bases and J by 2 bases, with 13 bases between them. The CDR3 covers 12 residues. Germline CDR1 and CDR2: GTSNPN and SVGIG (reference sequence). The CDR3 is CAHGTKTYEQYF. CDR3 nucleotides: TGTGCCCACGGGACAAAGACCTACGAGCAGTACTTC.

This clone was found a few times. The chain combines TRBV27 with TRBJ1-2; 7 bases are shared with TRBD1. CDR3 length: 15 residues. Germline CDR1 MNHEY, CDR2 SMNVEV (reference sequence). Germline trimming cut 5 bases from V and 0 bases from J; bases unmatched to any gene: 6. CDR3: CASSIRDSPNYGYTF. The DNA of the CDR3 is TGTGCCAGCAGTATCCGGGACAGTCCTAACTATGGCTACACCTTC.

The table lists this clone with a few counts. J is TRBJ1-5 and V is TRBV4-1, with D hard to call. The CDR3 is made up of 13 amino acids. Germline V gene lookup returns CDR1 MGHRA and CDR2 YSYEKL. The germline V and J ends were trimmed by 4 bases and 5 bases, with 9 bases remaining between them. CDR3 sequence reads: CASSRYRDQPQHF. CDR3 nucleotide sequence: TGCGCCAGCAGCCGGTACCGGGATCAGCCCCAGCATTTT.

The J gene is TRBJ1-2, the V gene TRBV19, with 10 bases identical to TRBD1. The CDR3 runs 18 residues. The germline V gene has CDR1 LNHDA and CDR2 SQIVND (reference sequence). The junction had 18 bases not matched to a gene; V was cut back by 10 bases and J by 1 base. For the CDR3, the DNA is TGTGCCACCCGAGGGGGACTTCGGGACAGGGGTCTTAACTATGGCTACACCTTC. It codes for CATRGGLRDRGLNYGYTF.

The chain uses TRBV6-5 and TRBJ1-1, with TRBD1 as a possible D gene (6 bases). There are 14 residues in the CDR3. The germline gives CDR1 MNHEY, CDR2 SVGAGI. Trimming removed 8 bases at V and 0 bases at J, with 13 bases between. The CDR3 DNA reads TGTGCCAGCGGACAGAGGCTACTGAACACTGAAGCTTTCTTT. Translation gives CASGQRLLNTEAFF.

This clone was observed a few times. The V and J genes are TRBV6-6 and TRBJ2-7, with 7 bases fitting TRBD2. V trimming: 8 bases; J trimming: 5 bases; junction bases outside the gene matches: 9. CDR3 size: 13 residues. CDR1 is MNHNY, CDR2 SVGAGI, per germline (reference sequence). The CDR3 loop is CASRAGLADEQYF. For the CDR3, the DNA is TGTGCCAGCCGAGCGGGACTTGCGGACGAGCAGTACTTC.

The table lists this clone with a few counts. The CDR3 bases are TGTGCCAGCAGCTTAAGCAGGGCAGGGACTGAAGCTTTCTTT. This translates into CASSLSRAGTEAFF. The chain has TRBV7-3 and TRBJ1-1; possible D gene TRBD1, 5 bases. Trimming cost V 1 base and J 5 bases, with 11 bases left between them. The CDR3 has 14 amino acids. The germline gives CDR1 SGHTA, CDR2 FQGTGA.

The chain recombines TRBV28 with TRBJ2-7, with 12 bases lining up with TRBD2. Germline-derived CDR1 and CDR2 are MDHEN and SYDVKM. The junction had 20 bases not matched to a gene; V was cut back by 3 bases and J by 5 bases. The length of the CDR3 is 20 residues. Written as DNA, the CDR3 is TGTGCCAGCAGTTTTAAACAGAGAATGACTAGCGGGAGTAAAACCCACGAGCAGTACTTC. The encoded protein is CASSFKQRMTSGSKTHEQYF.

This clone was seen a single time. The chain couples TRBV28 to TRBJ2-5; possible D gene TRBD2, 7 bases. V shed 10 bases and J shed 7 bases, with 16 bases lying between them. The CDR3 spans 12 residues. From germline, CDR1 is MDHEN and CDR2 SYDVKM. CDR3 DNA: TGTGCCACCCACGGGGGGCCGTGGACCCAGTACTTC. Its translation: CATHGGPWTQYF.

The chain employs TRBV7-2 and TRBJ2-7, with D maybe TRBD1 (6 bases). The CDR3 contains 16 residues. Germline V gives CDR1 SGHTA, CDR2 FQGNSA. Trimming stripped 0 bases from V and 4 bases from J, with 16 bases between. CDR3 sequence: CASSLAPGVGAYEQYF. The CDR3 bases are TGTGCCAGCAGCTTAGCGCCAGGGGTGGGTGCGTACGAGCAGTACTTC.

This rearrangement joins TRBV19 to TRBJ2-3; 7 nucleotides align to TRBD2. The germline CDR1 and CDR2 sequences are LNHDA and SQIVND (reference sequence). This CDR3 has 13 amino acids. Germline trimming cut 10 bases from V and 7 bases from J; bases unmatched to any gene: 11. CDR3 sequence: CATSGTNLNTQYF. CDR3 coding DNA: TGTGCCACTTCCGGGACTAATCTTAATACGCAGTATTTT. Combining the CDR3 with reference TRBV19 and TRBJ2-3 gives the whole variable domain DGGITQSPKYLFRKEGQNVTLSCEQNLNHDAMYWYRQDPGQGLRLIYYSQIVNDFQKGDIAEGYSVSREKKESFPLTVTSAQKNPTAFYLCATSGTNLNTQYFGPGTRLTVL.

This clone was counted a few times. CDR3 loop: CATSRDSRTSVGNEQFF. The CDR3 region has the DNA TGTGCCACCAGCAGAGATTCCCGGACTAGCGTAGGCAATGAGCAGTTCTTC. The rearrangement uses TRBV15 and TRBJ2-1; TRBD2 matches at 9 bases. V was pared by 0 bases and J by 6 bases, with 9 bases of the junction left unmatched. Germline V gene data show CDR1 as LNHNV and CDR2 as YYDKDF (reference sequence). This CDR3 is 17 amino acids long.

This chain uses TRBV20-1 with TRBJ1-2, with no clear D. The CDR3 contains 9 residues. V was clipped by 5 bases and J by 8 bases, with 6 bases between them. The germline CDR1 and CDR2 sequences are DFQATT and SNEGSKA (reference sequence). The CDR3 loop reads CSAVRGYTF. Here the CDR3 DNA reads TGCAGTGCTGTGCGGGGCTACACCTTC.

This clone showed up just a few times. The gene calls are TRBV9 and TRBJ1-1; D ambiguous. CDR3 size: 13 residues. With 0 bases removed from V and 7 bases from J, the gap between germline ends came to 10 bases. Germline CDR1 and CDR2: SGDLS and YYNGEE. The CDR3 DNA reads as TGTGCCAGCAGCGTAGCTCAGCGTTATGAAGCTTTCTTT. Residues: CASSVAQRYEAFF.

The rearrangement uses TRBV9 and TRBJ2-7; the match to TRBD1 covers 8 bases. Unmatched junction bases numbered 7, after V lost 0 bases and J lost 5 bases. The CDR3 sequence is 15 residues long. Germline V gene lookup returns CDR1 SGDLS and CDR2 YYNGEE. In DNA form, the CDR3 reads TGTGCCAGCAGCGTAGGCCAGGGGGCAAGTAACGAGCAGTACTTC. It specifies CASSVGQGASNEQYF.

This clone occurred a few times. This chain links TRBV15 with TRBJ2-1; 11 bases match TRBD2. The germline CDR1 and CDR2 sequences are LNHNV and YYDKDF (reference sequence). With V trimmed by 0 bases and J by 0 bases, 4 bases remained unmatched. The CDR3 runs 18 residues. Here the CDR3 reads CATSRDRLAGFSYNEQFF. The CDR3 DNA follows: TGTGCCACCAGCAGAGACAGACTAGCGGGATTCTCCTACAATGAGCAGTTCTTC.

This clone was observed a few times. V is TRBV27 and J is TRBJ2-4; TRBD2 aligns across 8 bases. Germline V lookup: CDR1 MNHEY, CDR2 SMNVEV (reference sequence). V dropped 0 bases and J dropped 9; count of bases not matched to a gene: 7. CDR3 length: 15 amino acids. The CDR3 here is CASSLSRVAGSIQYF. In DNA, the CDR3 is TGTGCCAGCAGTTTATCGAGAGTAGCGGGAAGCATTCAGTACTTC.

This rearrangement joins TRBV27 to TRBJ1-2, with 8 bases fitting TRBD1. This CDR3 contains 16 residues. Germline CDR1 reads MNHEY; CDR2 reads SMNVEV (reference sequence). The ends lost 5 bases at V and 3 bases at J; junction bases unmatched: 11. CDR3 residues: CASSLRRQGFDYGYTF. The CDR3 nucleotides are TGTGCCAGCAGTCTACGCAGACAGGGGTTTGACTATGGCTACACCTTC.

This sequence joins TRBV7-3 and TRBJ1-2, with D unresolved. This CDR3 is 14 amino acids long. V lost 1 base and J lost 4, with 10 bases in between. Germline V lookup: CDR1 SGHTA, CDR2 FQGTGA. CDR3 in amino acids: CASSLNPGLYGYTF. The DNA for the CDR3 is TGTGCCAGCAGCTTAAACCCCGGACTCTATGGCTACACCTTC.

CDR3 in amino acids: CASSLVDSPYGYTF. The CDR3 coding sequence is TGCGCCAGCAGCTTGGTCGACAGCCCCTATGGCTACACCTTC. V is TRBV5-1 and J is TRBJ1-2; possibly TRBD1 for D (5 bases). V lost 0 bases, J lost 4 bases, and 10 bases lay in between. The CDR3 length is 14 residues. Germline V gives CDR1 SGHRS, CDR2 YFSETQ. The whole variable domain, remainder taken from reference TRBV5-1 and TRBJ1-2, is KAGVTQTPRYLIKTRGQQVTLSCSPISGHRSVSWYQQTPGQGLQFLFEYFSETQRNKGNFPGRFSGRQFSNSRSEMNVSTLELGDSALYLCASSLVDSPYGYTFGSGTRLTVV.

This clone came up a few times. The chain carries TRBV29-1 and TRBJ2-7, with D tentatively TRBD1 (5 bases). The CDR3 extends over 12 amino acids. The V and J ends lost 4 bases and 11 bases respectively, with 18 bases between them. Per germline, CDR1 SQVTM and CDR2 ANQGSEA. CDR3 in amino acids: CSVGDRLRGEYF. For the CDR3, the DNA is TGCAGCGTTGGCGACCGCTTAAGGGGCGAGTACTTC.

The CDR3 nucleotides read TGTGCCAGCAGCAGTGACAGGGTTCGGTGGACTGGAAACACCATATATTTT. This codes for CASSSDRVRWTGNTIYF. This chain connects TRBV28 to TRBJ1-3, with 7 bases identical to TRBD1. Germline V gene lookup returns CDR1 MDHEN and CDR2 SYDVKM. The ends lost 6 bases at V and 2 bases at J; junction bases unmatched: 13. The CDR3 is 17 amino acids.

The rearrangement uses TRBV25-1 and TRBJ2-7, with D maybe TRBD1 (5 bases). Per the germline V gene, CDR1 is MGHDK and CDR2 is SYGVNS. The CDR3 consists of 14 residues. Trimming removed 2 bases at V and 4 bases at J, with 12 bases between. CDR3 sequence (DNA): TGTGCCAGCAGTGAACTAGGCAGGGATTACGAGCAGTACTTC. It specifies CASSELGRDYEQYF.

This clone was seen a few times. The rearrangement uses TRBV11-2 and TRBJ2-2, with 7 positions matching TRBD2. V was pared by 4 bases and J by 7 bases, with 12 bases of the junction left unmatched. This CDR3 comprises 16 residues. CDR1 and CDR2 from the germline V gene are SGHAT and FQNNGV. The CDR3 loop reads CASSSDPRGRVGELFF. In nucleotides, the CDR3 is TGTGCCAGCAGCTCAGATCCCAGAGGGAGGGTCGGGGAGCTGTTTTTT.

The chain carries TRBV28 and TRBJ2-1; TRBD2 aligns across 7 bases. CDR1 is MDHEN and CDR2 is SYDVKM in the germline V gene. The CDR3 is 14 amino acids. Trimming took 4 bases from V and 8 from J; bases not matched to a gene: 8. The DNA for the CDR3 is TGTGCCAGCAGTTACCACGGGAGGCGGGATGAGCAGTTCTTC. Translation gives CASSYHGRRDEQFF.